This T cell receptor beta chain was captured in a study of cytomegalovirus exposure and HLA in healthy donors. Study conclusions and caveats: Association of a missense DCLRE1C variant with TCR beta V- and J-gene trimming was reported in a later analysis. On later analysis, the bulk of CMV-associated TCR beta chains appeared to be HLA-restricted.

A few counts support this clone. Its antigen remains unidentified. The CDR3 length is 15 residues. The V gene's germline CDR1 is LNHDA and CDR2 SQIVND (reference sequence). V was pared by 0 bases and J by 6 bases, with 4 bases of the junction left unmatched. Primers: 60 Vbeta forward and 13 Jbeta reverse. Only in-frame clones appear in the TCRdb table, and some are missing; sequencing was by immunoSEQ multiplex PCR. The data contain over 100,000 clones, roughly 8.8% of them seen just once; the ten biggest clones take up about 7.5%. The specimen sequenced was PBMCs. The chain is built from TRBV19 and TRBJ1-2; TRBD1 agrees at 10 bases. The receptor was isolated from a middle-aged woman in good health and CMV-seropositive. CDR3 DNA sequence: TGTGCCAGTAGTATAGATGGGACAGGGGAAGATGGCTACACCTTC. Encoded protein: CASSIDGTGEDGYTF.